The 10 T cell receptor beta chains listed next were all sequenced from one sample in a study of vaccination effects on CD4 cells after COVID-19. Here immunoSEQ multiplex PCR was the method, and the copy in TCRdb shows in-frame clones only, minus some. The repertoire includes 25,000 to 35,000 clones, roughly two thirds of them detected once, and around 28% sits in the top ten. ViraFEST expansion of antigen-specific CD4+ T cells with viral peptide pools preceded sequencing. Cultured cells yielded isolated CD4+ T cells after more than nine days. Their antigen targets remain unknown. Sequenced material: CD4+ T cells from PBMCs cultured with HCoV-229E spike peptides, taken before COVID-19 vaccination. Receptor source: a human donor who received a COVID-19 vaccine.

This sequence joins TRBV9 and TRBJ1-4, with 10 bases fitting TRBD1. The germline V gene encodes CDR1 SGDLS and CDR2 YYNGEE. V dropped 4 bases and J dropped 8; count of bases not matched to a gene: 8. The CDR3 length is 15 residues. The CDR3 loop reads CASSPWTGGGEKLFF. The CDR3 DNA follows: TGTGCCAGCAGCCCGTGGACAGGGGGTGGGGAAAAACTGTTTTTT.

This clone has more than one count but fewer than ten. This sequence joins TRBV30 and TRBJ1-2; 8 bases fit TRBD1. J gave up 3 bases and V 5 bases, and 8 bases lay outside the gene matches. This CDR3 is 14 amino acids long. Looked up from germline, CDR1 is GTSNPN and CDR2 is SVGIG (reference sequence). CDR3 DNA: TGTGCCTGGGGCCGGGACAGGTACGACTATGGCTACACCTTC. It is translated as CAWGRDRYDYGYTF.

The V call is TRBV2, the J call TRBJ1-1; no clear D gene. Germline V lookup: CDR1 SNHLY, CDR2 FYNNEI. The CDR3 is 13 amino acids. The germline V and J ends were trimmed by 6 bases and 5 bases, with 13 bases remaining between them. The CDR3: CASRVGYGTEAFF. The DNA for the CDR3 is TGTGCCAGCAGGGTCGGCTACGGGACTGAAGCTTTCTTT.

Here the CDR3 reads CASSRDRPTNEKLFF. The CDR3 DNA follows: TGCGCCAGCAGCCGGGACAGGCCAACTAATGAAAAACTGTTTTTT. The chain recombines TRBV4-1 with TRBJ1-4; TRBD1 agrees at 8 bases. The CDR3 spans 15 residues. V was clipped by 4 bases and J by 0 bases; unmatched bases: 1. Germline V gives CDR1 MGHRA, CDR2 YSYEKL.

The gene calls are TRBV3-1 (or the pseudogene TRBV3-2) and TRBJ2-7, with D maybe TRBD2 (7 bases). Trimming pared 4 bases from V and 2 bases from J, leaving 21 bases between. From germline, CDR1 is LGHDT and CDR2 YNNKEL (reference sequence). The CDR3 contains 17 residues. The chain's CDR3 is CASSPTSRGAFPYEQYF. The CDR3 DNA is TGTGCCAGCAGCCCAACCTCTCGGGGGGCTTTTCCCTACGAGCAGTACTTC.

The CDR3 DNA follows: TGTGCCAGCAGTCCACGGACAGGTTACCCCTCTGGGGCCAACGTCCTGACTTTC. Amino acid sequence: CASSPRTGYPSGANVLTF. V and J are TRBV6-6 and TRBJ2-6; TRBD1 agrees at 7 bases. Germline assignment: CDR1 MNHNY and CDR2 SVGAGI (reference sequence). V lost 5 bases and J lost 0; bases outside the gene matches: 10. The CDR3 runs 18 residues.

A few counts support this clone. This CDR3 reads CASSYEGWGLQETQYF. CDR3 DNA: TGTGCCAGCAGCTATGAGGGGTGGGGCCTGCAAGAGACCCAGTACTTC. This chain links TRBV5-4 with TRBJ2-5; D is perhaps TRBD1 or TRBD2 (5 bases each). The germline V gene has CDR1 SGHNT and CDR2 YYREEE (reference sequence). This CDR3 spans 16 amino acids. Trimming pared 3 bases from V and 2 bases from J, leaving 17 bases between.

The CDR3: CASSLGTSGGTDTQYF. In nucleotides, the CDR3 is TGTGCCAGCAGCTTAGGGACTAGCGGGGGGACAGATACGCAGTATTTT. This chain links TRBV7-9 with TRBJ2-3; 14 nucleotides agree with TRBD2. Germline assignment: CDR1 SEHNR and CDR2 FQNEAQ (reference sequence). The CDR3 runs 16 residues. The V and J ends lost 1 base and 3 bases, in that order; junction bases with no gene match: 0.

Details on this clone: One end of the junction varies from germline; a read error may be responsible. This chain joins TRBV5-1 and TRBJ1-3, with D perhaps matching TRBD1 (5 bases). The CDR3 sequence is 14 residues long. Germline V gene sequence: CDR1 SGHRS, CDR2 YFSETQ. The CDR3: CASTLGVFGNTIYF. As DNA, the CDR3 is TGCGCCAGCACCTTGGGGGTTTTCGGAAACACCATATATTTT.

As DNA, the CDR3 is TGTGCCACCAGCAGAGACAAGGGGGAGACCCAGTACTTC. Protein: CATSRDKGETQYF. The chain employs TRBV15 and TRBJ2-5; D is possibly TRBD1 (5 bases). The CDR3 covers 13 residues. V was pared by 0 bases and J by 5 bases, with 7 bases between. The germline gives CDR1 LNHNV, CDR2 YYDKDF (reference sequence).